This TCR beta chain originates from a study of cytomegalovirus exposure and HLA in healthy donors. This CDR3 spans 17 amino acids. Trimming removed 6 bases at V and 4 bases at J, with 22 bases between. Germline CDR1 SEHNR, CDR2 FQNEAQ (reference sequence). The PCR was carried out with 60 Vbeta primers and 13 Jbeta primers. Clones were sequenced by immunoSEQ multiplex PCR, and TCRdb holds only the in-frame ones, with some missing. The sample records 77,000 or so clones, approximately 75% being singletons. The sequencing input was PBMCs. This TCR came from a middle-aged woman in good health and CMV-seronegative. The V call is TRBV7-9, the J call TRBJ2-1; D is perhaps TRBD2 (6 bases). The CDR3 region has the DNA TGTGCCAGCAGTAACCCTCCCGGGACTGGCTTTTACAATGAGCAGTTCTTC. It yields the protein CASSNPPGTGFYNEQFF. The full variable domain, rest sourced from reference TRBV7-9 and TRBJ2-1, is DTGVSQNPRHKITKRGQNVTFRCDPISEHNRLYWYRQTLGQGPEFLTYFQNEAQLEKSRLLSDRFSAERPKGSFSTLEIQRTEQGDSAMYLCASSNPPGTGFYNEQFFGPGTRLTVL.